This T cell receptor (beta chain) was recovered during a study of blood T cell repertoires in COVID-19. Looked up from germline, CDR1 is MNHEY and CDR2 is SVGAGI. Trimming shortened V by 5 bases and J by 2 bases, and 13 bases separated the two germline ends. There are 15 residues in the CDR3. The data were produced by immunoSEQ multiplex PCR, yet TCRdb's version contains in-frame clones alone and is incomplete. The sample shows 250,000 or so clones, 80% to 90% of them seen only once. This sequence was found in a woman aged 45-59 years who had recovered from COVID-19. The chain carries TRBV6-5 and TRBJ1-5; D perhaps matches TRBD1 (5 bases). Sequencing was done on a sample of PBMCs or T cells enriched from blood (not recorded which). CDR3 amino acids: CASSLQGRGNQPQHF. Written as DNA, the CDR3 is TGTGCCAGCAGTCTGCAGGGAAGGGGCAATCAGCCCCAGCATTTT.